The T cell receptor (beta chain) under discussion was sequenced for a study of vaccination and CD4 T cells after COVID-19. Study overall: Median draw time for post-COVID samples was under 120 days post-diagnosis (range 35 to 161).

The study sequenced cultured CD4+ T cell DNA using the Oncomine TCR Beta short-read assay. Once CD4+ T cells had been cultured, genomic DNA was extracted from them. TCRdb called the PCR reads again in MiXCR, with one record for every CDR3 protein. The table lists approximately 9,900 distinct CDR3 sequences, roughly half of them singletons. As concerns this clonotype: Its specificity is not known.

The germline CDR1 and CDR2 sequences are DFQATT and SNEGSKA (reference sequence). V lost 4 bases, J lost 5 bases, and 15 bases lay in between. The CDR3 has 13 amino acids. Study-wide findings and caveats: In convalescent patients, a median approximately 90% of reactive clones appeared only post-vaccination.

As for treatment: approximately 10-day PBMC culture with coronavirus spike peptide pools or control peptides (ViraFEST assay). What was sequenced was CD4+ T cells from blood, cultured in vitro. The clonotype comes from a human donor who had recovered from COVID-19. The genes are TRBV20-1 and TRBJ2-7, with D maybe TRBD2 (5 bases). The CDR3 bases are TGCAGTGCTATAAGACCCCCGGGGAACGAGCAGTACTTC. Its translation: CSAIRPPGNEQYF.